This TCR beta chain emerged from a study of T-cell memory formation after mild COVID-19. For the study at large: TCR clusters were largely donor specific. Points from the study as a whole: Some clones that responded turned up in pre-infection memory, which suggests that cross-reactive memory joined in.

V was pared by 3 bases and J by 4 bases, with 9 bases of the junction left unmatched. CDR3 length equals 15 residues. Germline V CDR1 and CDR2: SEHNR, FQNEAQ (reference sequence). With constant-segment primers, 5'RACE yielded cDNA libraries of TCR alpha and TCR beta that carried sample barcodes and UMIs. TCRdb reanalysed the 5' RACE reads using MiXCR and keeps one entry per CDR3 protein. This sample has around 370,000 distinct CDR3 sequences, with under 25% found just once. With respect to this clonotype: The antigen remains undetermined.

The sequence derives from an adult woman who had mild COVID-19 (a few samples of this study predate the infection). Cell type and time point are not known. The sample taken for sequencing was PBMCs or a T cell subset sorted from them (not recorded which). V gene TRBV7-9 combines with J gene TRBJ2-7, with 7 bases identical to TRBD2. CDR3 residues: CASSFPPSGFYEQYF. The CDR3 DNA follows: TGTGCCAGCAGCTTTCCCCCTAGCGGTTTTTACGAGCAGTACTTC.